One T cell receptor beta chain is described in this entry. This sample stems from a study of T cell changes during pregnancy in multiple sclerosis. The germline V gene encodes CDR1 MNHEY and CDR2 SMNVEV (reference sequence). Trimming stripped 3 bases from V and 1 base from J, with 18 bases between. The CDR3 length is 17 residues. Produced via immunoSEQ multiplex PCR; TCRdb's table is partial and in-frame only. In the table there are about 43,000 clones, 90% of which are singletons. The material sequenced was peripheral blood, taken in the second trimester of pregnancy. V usage is TRBV27 and J usage is TRBJ2-5, with TRBD2 as a possible D gene (6 bases). The receptor was isolated from a female donor in good health, enrolled as a control in a pregnancy study. CDR3 DNA: TGTGCCAGCAGTTTCCTCACCCGACTAGGCCCCCAAGAGACCCAGTACTTC. As protein: CASSFLTRLGPQETQYF.